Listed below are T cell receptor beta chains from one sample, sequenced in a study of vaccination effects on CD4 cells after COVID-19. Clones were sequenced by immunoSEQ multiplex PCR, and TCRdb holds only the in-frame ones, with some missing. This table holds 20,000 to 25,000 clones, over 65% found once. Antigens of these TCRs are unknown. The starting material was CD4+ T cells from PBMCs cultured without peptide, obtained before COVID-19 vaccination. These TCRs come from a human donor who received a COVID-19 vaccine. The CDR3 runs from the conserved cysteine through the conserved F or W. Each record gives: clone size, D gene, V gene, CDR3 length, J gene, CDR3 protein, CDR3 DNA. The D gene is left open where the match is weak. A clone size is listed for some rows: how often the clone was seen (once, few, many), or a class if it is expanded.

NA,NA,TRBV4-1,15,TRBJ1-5,CASSQRDTGRQPQHF,TGCGCCAGCAGCCAGCGAGACACGGGACGTCAGCCCCAGCATTTT
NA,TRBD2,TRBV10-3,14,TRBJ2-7,CAIRGTSGWNEQYF,TGTGCCATCAGAGGGACTAGCGGGTGGAACGAGCAGTACTTC
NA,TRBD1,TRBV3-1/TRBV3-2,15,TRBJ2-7,CASSQSWTGSYEQYF,TGTGCCAGCAGCCAATCCTGGACAGGTAGCTACGAGCAGTACTTC
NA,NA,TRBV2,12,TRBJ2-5,CASIGGSETQYF,TGTGCCAGCATTGGGGGATCAGAGACCCAGTACTTC
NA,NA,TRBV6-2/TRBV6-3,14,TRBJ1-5,CASSYPRGNQPQHF,TGTGCCAGCAGTTACCCGCGTGGCAATCAGCCCCAGCATTTT
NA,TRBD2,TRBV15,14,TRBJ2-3,CATRASGSTDTQYF,TGTGCCACCAGGGCTAGCGGGAGCACAGATACGCAGTATTTT
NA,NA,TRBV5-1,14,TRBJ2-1,CASSLRGSYNEQFF,TGCGCCAGCAGCTTGAGGGGATCCTACAATGAGCAGTTCTTC
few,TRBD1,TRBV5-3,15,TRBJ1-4,CARSWTGGANEKLFF,TGTGCCAGAAGCTGGACAGGGGGAGCTAATGAAAAACTGTTTTTT
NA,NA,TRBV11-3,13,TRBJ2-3,CASAVRGTDTQYF,TGTGCCAGCGCAGTTAGGGGCACAGATACGCAGTATTTT
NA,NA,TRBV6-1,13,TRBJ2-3,CASSESGIGTQYF,TGTGCCAGCAGTGAGTCGGGTATCGGTACGCAGTATTTT
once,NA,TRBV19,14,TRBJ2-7,CASSTELEGREQYF,TGTGCCAGTAGTACGGAGCTGGAGGGGAGGGAGCAGTACTTC
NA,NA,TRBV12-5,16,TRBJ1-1,CASGGDGTLLNTEAFF,TGTGCTAGTGGGGGGGACGGAACTCTTTTGAACACTGAAGCTTTCTTT
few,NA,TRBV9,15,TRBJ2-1,CASSVLQGGSNEQFF,TGTGCCAGCAGCGTACTCCAGGGGGGAAGTAATGAGCAGTTCTTC
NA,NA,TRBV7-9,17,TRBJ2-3,CASLGAGPTVSTDTQYF,TGTGCCAGCTTAGGGGCTGGGCCGACAGTTAGCACAGATACGCAGTATTTT
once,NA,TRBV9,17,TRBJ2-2,CASSVAQSLLNTGELFF,TGTGCCAGCAGCGTAGCACAGTCTCTATTGAACACCGGGGAGCTGTTTTTT
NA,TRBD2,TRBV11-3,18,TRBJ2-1,CASSLGRGGDVKVNEQFF,TGTGCCAGCAGCTTAGGTCGGGGGGGGGACGTCAAGGTCAATGAGCAGTTCTTC
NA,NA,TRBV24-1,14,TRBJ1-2,CATSDLGISYGYTF,TGTGCCACCAGTGATTTGGGCATATCCTATGGCTACACCTTC
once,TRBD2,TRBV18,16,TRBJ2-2,CASLTRAGGGGGELFF,TGTGCCAGCCTTACCCGTGCGGGAGGGGGTGGCGGGGAGCTGTTTTTT
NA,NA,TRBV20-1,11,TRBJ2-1,CSARGVNEQFF,TGCAGTGCTAGAGGAGTTAATGAGCAGTTCTTC
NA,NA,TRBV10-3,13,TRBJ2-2,CAIRSAMSGELFF,TGTGCCATCAGGTCAGCGATGTCCGGGGAGCTGTTTTTT
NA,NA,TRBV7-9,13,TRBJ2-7,CASSRRESYEQYF,TGTGCCAGCAGCCGTCGGGAGTCCTACGAGCAGTACTTC
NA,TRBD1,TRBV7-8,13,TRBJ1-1,CASSPDRGAEAFF,TGTGCCAGCAGCCCGGACAGGGGAGCTGAAGCTTTCTTT
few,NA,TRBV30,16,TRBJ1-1,CAWSVGGAVRNTEAFF,TGTGCCTGGAGTGTAGGGGGGGCGGTGAGGAACACTGAAGCTTTCTTT
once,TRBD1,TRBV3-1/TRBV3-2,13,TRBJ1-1,CASSQRGDSRAFF,TGTGCCAGCAGCCAAAGGGGGGACAGTCGGGCTTTCTTT
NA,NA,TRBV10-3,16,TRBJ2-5,CAISSSPPSVWETQYF,TGTGCCATCAGTTCTTCACCCCCATCGGTTTGGGAGACCCAGTACTTC
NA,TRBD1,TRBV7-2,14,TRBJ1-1,CASSLQGARTEAFF,TGTGCCAGCAGCTTACAGGGGGCGCGTACTGAAGCTTTCTTT
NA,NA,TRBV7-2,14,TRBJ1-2,CASRGVGDRGSYTF,TGTGCCAGCAGAGGGGTGGGCGATAGAGGGTCCTACACCTTC
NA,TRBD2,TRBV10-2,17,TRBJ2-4,CASSDTGLADYKNIQYF,TGCGCCAGCAGTGATACCGGACTAGCGGACTACAAAAACATTCAGTACTTC
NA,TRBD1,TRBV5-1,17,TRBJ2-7,CASSLAAGTGFPYEQYF,TGCGCCAGCAGCTTGGCGGCCGGGACAGGGTTTCCATACGAGCAGTACTTC
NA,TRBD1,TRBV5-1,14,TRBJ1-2,CASSFWDRSYGYTF,TGCGCCAGCAGCTTCTGGGACAGATCCTATGGCTACACCTTC
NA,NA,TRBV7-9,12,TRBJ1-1,CASSLGGYEAFF,TGTGCCAGCAGCTTAGGCGGGTATGAAGCTTTCTTT